The clone carrying this T cell receptor (beta chain) was detected many times. The record originates from a study of T-cell reconstitution after alpha-beta-depleted transplantation in children. Germline V lookup: CDR1 SQVTM, CDR2 ANQGSEA. V lost 6 bases to trimming and J lost 4 bases, with 19 bases between them. The CDR3 consists of 14 residues. As it was prepared, the TCRbeta library received unique molecular identifiers. From the PCR reads, TCRdb called clonotypes with MiXCR, one entry per CDR3 protein. This sample has some 640,000 distinct CDR3 sequences, with approximately 16% found just once. This chain links TRBV29-1 with TRBJ2-7; a possible D gene is TRBD1 (6 bases). Sequenced material: PBMCs from the stem cell graft donor, taken from the stem cell graft. The clonotype was recovered from a human donor who donated a stem cell graft to a child with acute myeloid leukemia. CDR3 residues: CSVAGTSLRYEQYF. CDR3 coding DNA: TGCAGCGTCGCCGGGACATCGCTTCGTTACGAGCAGTACTTC.